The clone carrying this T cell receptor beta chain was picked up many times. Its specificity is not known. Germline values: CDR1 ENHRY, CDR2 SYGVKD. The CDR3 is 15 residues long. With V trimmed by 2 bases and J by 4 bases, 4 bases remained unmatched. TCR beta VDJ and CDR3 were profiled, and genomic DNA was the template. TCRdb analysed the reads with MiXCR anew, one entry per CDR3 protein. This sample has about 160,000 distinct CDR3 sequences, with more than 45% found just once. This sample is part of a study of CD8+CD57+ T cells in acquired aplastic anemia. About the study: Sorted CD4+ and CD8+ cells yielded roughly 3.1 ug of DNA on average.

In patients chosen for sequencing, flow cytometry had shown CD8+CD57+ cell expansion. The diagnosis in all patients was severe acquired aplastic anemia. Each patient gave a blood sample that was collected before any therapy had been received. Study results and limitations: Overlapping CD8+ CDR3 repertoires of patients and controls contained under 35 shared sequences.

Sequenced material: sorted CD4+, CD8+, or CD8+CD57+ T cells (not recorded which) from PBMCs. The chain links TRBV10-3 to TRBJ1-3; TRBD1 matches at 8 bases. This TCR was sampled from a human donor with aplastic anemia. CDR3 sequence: CAISEQGARGNTIYF. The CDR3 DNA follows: TGTGCCATCAGTGAGCAGGGGGCGCGGGGAAACACCATATATTTT.